These 25 T cell receptor beta chains were all obtained from the same sample, sequenced in a study of CD8+CD57+ T cells in acquired aplastic anemia (dated by TCRdb to the late 2010s). Patients chosen for sequencing had shown expansion of CD8+CD57+ cells by flow cytometry. This sample was sequenced with an Illumina HiSeq 2000. Profiling of TCR beta VDJ combinations and CDR3 sequences used genomic DNA as the template. The raw public reads went through TCRdb reprocessing: fastp at Q25, MiXCR clone calling, in-frame beta chains kept. Rows are unified per CDR3 protein, each entry keeping the most common DNA and genes. The sample table lists around 430,000 distinct CDR3 sequences, under 40% of them with a count of one. Less than 0.85% of the sample is held by the ten biggest clonotypes. Specimen: sorted CD4+, CD8+, or CD8+CD57+ T cells (not recorded which) from PBMCs. Receptors were obtained from a human donor with aplastic anemia.

As concerns this clonotype: The junction departs from germline at one end; a sequencing error may be responsible. The V call is TRBV10-2, the J call TRBJ2-7, with 7 nucleotides matching TRBD1. CDR1 WSHSY and CDR2 SAAADI come from the germline V gene. CDR3 size: 15 residues. The CDR3 loop reads CASSYQTTGRYEQYF. CDR3 nucleotides: TGTGCCAGCAGTTACCAAACGACAGGGCGCTACGAGCAGTACTTC.

This sequence joins TRBV2 and TRBJ2-7; tentative D call: TRBD1 (6 bases). From germline, CDR1 is SNHLY and CDR2 FYNNEI. The V end lost 7 bases, the J end lost 5 bases, and 18 bases lay between the germline ends. The CDR3 has 14 amino acids. The CDR3 region is CASILDRSGDEQYF. The CDR3 DNA follows: TGTGCCAGCATCCTCGACAGGTCCGGGGACGAGCAGTACTTC. The variable domain in full, with the rest retrieved from reference TRBV2 and TRBJ2-7, is EPEVTQTPSHQVTQMGQEVILRCVPISNHLYFYWYRQILGQKVEFLVSFYNNEISEKSEIFDDQFSVERPDGSNFTLKIRSTKLEDSAMYFCASILDRSGDEQYFGPGTRLTVT.

The table lists this clonotype with a few counts. This rearrangement joins TRBV7-3 to TRBJ2-6, with D hard to call. Germline V lookup: CDR1 SGHTA, CDR2 FQGTGA. This CDR3 is built from 15 residues. V lost 5 bases and J lost 0, with 8 bases in between. CDR3: CASSPGVSGANVLTF. DNA for the CDR3: TGTGCCAGCAGCCCAGGTGTCTCTGGGGCCAACGTCCTGACTTTC. Looking up the rest from reference TRBV7-3 and TRBJ2-6 gives the full variable domain: GAGVSQTPSNKVTEKGKYVELRCDPISGHTALYWYRQSLGQGPEFLIYFQGTGAADDSGLPNDRFFAVRPEGSVSTLKIQRTERGDSAVYLCASSPGVSGANVLTFGAGSRLTVL.

The rearrangement links TRBV20-1 to TRBJ1-1; 7 bases are shared with TRBD1. CDR3 length: 12 amino acids. Germline V gene lookup returns CDR1 DFQATT and CDR2 SNEGSKA (reference sequence). With 5 bases clipped from V and 4 bases from J, the junction kept 4 bases outside the gene matches. CDR3 amino acids: CSAPNRGTEAFF. In nucleotides, the CDR3 is TGCAGTGCTCCTAACAGGGGCACTGAAGCTTTCTTT.

This clonotype has ten or more counts. The V gene is TRBV19, the J gene TRBJ1-5; D gene uncertain. This CDR3 is built from 17 residues. V dropped 1 base and J dropped 4 bases, with 17 bases sitting between them. Germline assignment: CDR1 LNHDA and CDR2 SQIVND (reference sequence). CDR3 in DNA: TGTGCCAGTAGTATAGTCCAGACATCGATAAAGAATCAGCCCCAGCATTTT. Translating it yields CASSIVQTSIKNQPQHF.

This chain uses TRBV5-8 with TRBJ2-3; a possible D gene is TRBD1 (6 bases). Germline V CDR1 and CDR2: SGHTS, YDEGEE. The CDR3 loop spans 14 amino acids. Trimming removed 4 bases from V and 0 bases from J, with 9 bases in between. CDR3 in DNA: TGTGCCAGCAGCACGGACAGTAGCACAGATACGCAGTATTTT. It codes for CASSTDSSTDTQYF.

This clonotype was detected many times. The V call is TRBV10-3, the J call TRBJ1-2; TRBD1 matches at 7 bases. Germline assignment: CDR1 ENHRY and CDR2 SYGVKD. This CDR3 comprises 11 residues. V lost 5 bases, J lost 8 bases, and 2 bases stayed unmatched. CDR3 sequence: CAISQTGGYTF. The CDR3 bases are TGTGCCATCAGTCAGACAGGGGGCTACACCTTC.

The J gene is TRBJ1-5, the V gene TRBV11-2; D remains ambiguous. CDR3 length: 16 residues. Germline V CDR1 and CDR2: SGHAT, FQNNGV. V was pared by 6 bases and J by 4 bases, with 19 bases between. DNA of the CDR3: TGTGCCAGCAGTGGGGTTATGGGGAACTCTAATCAGCCCCAGCATTTT. Translated: CASSGVMGNSNQPQHF. Full variable domain (missing parts from reference TRBV11-2 and TRBJ1-5): EAGVAQSPRYKIIEKRQSVAFWCNPISGHATLYWYQQILGQGPKLLIQFQNNGVVDDSQLPKDRFSAERLKGVDSTLKIQPAKLEDSAVYLCASSGVMGNSNQPQHFGDGTRLSIL.

This clonotype was seen ten or more times. This chain links TRBV29-1 with TRBJ1-1; TRBD1 aligns across 8 bases. After removal of 6 bases from V and 3 bases from J, the junction contained 6 bases not matched to a gene. Germline assignment: CDR1 SQVTM and CDR2 ANQGSEA. This CDR3 is built from 13 residues. CDR3 nucleotides: TGCAGCGTGGGCAGGGGGCATGACACTGAAGCTTTCTTT. This sequence encodes CSVGRGHDTEAFF.

On this clonotype itself: Given a much more abundant clone one base away, this may be a read error. The chain's CDR3 is CSLSARGRQAFF. The CDR3 DNA reads TGCAGTCTCAGCGCCAGGGGGCGTCAAGCTTTCTTT. The chain couples TRBV20-1 to TRBJ1-1, with 8 bases lining up with TRBD1. CDR1 DFQATT and CDR2 SNEGSKA come from the germline V gene (reference sequence). The trim removed 8 bases at V and 9 bases at J, leaving 11 bases unmatched. The CDR3 covers 12 residues.

This clonotype showed up many times. CDR3 nucleotides: TGTGCCAGCAGCTTCGTACCCTACGAGCAGTACTTC. This gives the protein CASSFVPYEQYF. This sequence joins TRBV7-3 and TRBJ2-7; no clear D. This CDR3 has 12 amino acids. The germline CDR1 and CDR2 sequences are SGHTA and FQGTGA. V shed 3 bases and J shed 2 bases, with 5 bases lying between them.

As DNA, the CDR3 is TGTGCCAGCACCGGAAGTGTGGACATTCAGTACTTC. Its protein product is CASTGSVDIQYF. The genes are TRBV2 and TRBJ2-4, with unresolved D. The CDR3 spans 12 residues. Trimming took off 7 bases at V and 8 bases at J, with 12 bases between the two ends. Germline loops: CDR1 SNHLY, CDR2 FYNNEI.

In this sample, this clonotype turned up many times. The V call is TRBV11-2, the J call TRBJ1-3; TRBD1 might be the D (6 bases). CDR1 SGHAT and CDR2 FQNNGV come from the germline V gene. The CDR3 loop spans 16 amino acids. V was pared by 5 bases and J by 2 bases, with 16 bases between. For the CDR3, the DNA is TGTGCCAGCAGCCTACAGGGAGATCGAGCTGGAAACACCATATATTTT. It translates to CASSLQGDRAGNTIYF.

In this sample, this clonotype turned up a few times. The chain employs TRBV12-3 or TRBV12-4 and TRBJ1-5; D gene ambiguous. The CDR3 runs 12 residues. Deletions cut 5 bases from V and 7 bases from J, with 9 bases between. The CDR3 sequence: CASSPQDQPQHF. In DNA, the CDR3 is TGTGCCAGCAGTCCTCAAGACCAGCCCCAGCATTTT.

The chain recombines TRBV30 with TRBJ1-2; TRBD1 matches 7 bases. The germline V gene encodes CDR1 GTSNPN and CDR2 SVGIG (reference sequence). V lost 3 bases, J lost 7 bases, and 5 bases stayed unmatched. The CDR3 covers 12 residues. CDR3 protein: CAWREGAGGYTF. The CDR3 DNA is TGTGCCTGGAGAGAGGGGGCGGGTGGCTACACCTTC.

The sample holds many counts of this clonotype. V usage is TRBV7-9 and J usage is TRBJ1-2; D perhaps matches TRBD1 (5 bases). CDR3 length: 13 residues. The germline V and J ends were trimmed by 1 base and 5 bases, with 8 bases remaining between them. In germline, CDR1 is SEHNR, CDR2 FQNEAQ (reference sequence). In DNA, the CDR3 is TGTGCCAGCAGCTTAGAACAGGTTTATGGCTACACCTTC. Translated, it gives CASSLEQVYGYTF.

V is TRBV25-1 and J is TRBJ2-5; TRBD1 agrees at 8 bases. Trimming at V came to 1 base and at J to 5 bases, leaving 6 bases not matched to a gene. The germline CDR1 and CDR2 sequences are MGHDK and SYGVNS. This CDR3 comprises 15 residues. CDR3 nucleotides: TGTGCCAGCAGTGAATTCCTAACAGGGGGGGAGACCCAGTACTTC. It is translated as CASSEFLTGGETQYF. Looking up the rest from reference TRBV25-1 and TRBJ2-5 gives the full variable domain: EADIYQTPRYLVIGTGKKITLECSQTMGHDKMYWYQQDPGMELHLIHYSYGVNSTEKGDLSSESTVSRIRTEHFPLTLESARPSHTSQYLCASSEFLTGGETQYFGPGTRLLVL.

This clonotype has only one observation. This sequence joins TRBV30 and TRBJ1-5; D might be TRBD1 (5 bases). Germline CDR1 is GTSNPN and CDR2 is SVGIG (reference sequence). V lost 3 bases, J lost 7 bases, and 10 bases lay in between. The CDR3 contains 12 residues. CDR3 sequence reads: CAWRRGRQPQHF. As DNA, the CDR3 is TGTGCCTGGAGGAGGGGCCGGCAGCCCCAGCATTTT.

This clonotype was counted a few times. The chain combines TRBV11-1 with TRBJ2-1; 8 bases line up with TRBD2. The germline V gene has CDR1 SGHAT and CDR2 FQDESV (reference sequence). Trimming removed 6 bases from V and 4 bases from J; junction bases left unmatched: 8. The CDR3 has 15 amino acids. CDR3 protein: CASSKQGGRYNEQFF. CDR3 nucleotides: TGTGCCAGCAGTAAGCAGGGCGGGAGGTACAATGAGCAGTTCTTC.

The table lists this clonotype with a few counts. This sequence joins TRBV25-1 and TRBJ1-4; TRBD1 might be the D (5 bases). The V gene's germline CDR1 is MGHDK and CDR2 SYGVNS. CDR3 length: 15 amino acids. The V end was cut by 6 bases, the J end by 5 bases, with 16 bases between. The CDR3 nucleotides are TGTGCCAGCAGCTTGGAAGGGACCCGGAATGAAAAACTGTTTTTT. It specifies CASSLEGTRNEKLFF.

This clonotype showed up many times. The V call is TRBV2, the J call TRBJ1-2, with D hard to call. The CDR3 runs to 11 residues. Germline V CDR1 and CDR2: SNHLY, FYNNEI. V was pared by 4 bases and J by 5 bases, with 5 bases between. The CDR3 reads CASSALYGYTF. The CDR3 DNA sequence: TGTGCCAGCAGTGCGTTATATGGCTACACCTTC.

This clonotype occurred many times. In DNA form, the CDR3 reads TGTGCCAGCAGCATACAGGGTGATCAGCCCCAGCATTTT. Translated: CASSIQGDQPQHF. The chain employs TRBV7-2 and TRBJ1-5; possibly TRBD1 for D (6 bases). The CDR3 contains 13 residues. CDR1 SGHTA and CDR2 FQGNSA come from the germline V gene. The V end lost 5 bases, the J end lost 5 bases, and 10 bases lay between the germline ends.

The chain recombines TRBV4-3 with TRBJ2-5; D tentatively fits TRBD1 or TRBD2 (6 bases each). V gave up 0 bases and J gave up 7 bases, with 12 bases separating them. This CDR3 is built from 14 residues. Germline CDR1 and CDR2: LGHNA and YSLEER. In DNA, the CDR3 is TGCGCCAGCAGCCAAGACGGGTGGGGGGCGACCCAGTACTTC. Translation gives CASSQDGWGATQYF.

The J gene is TRBJ2-1, the V gene TRBV20-1; either TRBD1 or TRBD2 may supply D (7 bases each). The CDR3 is 17 amino acids. Trimming pared 0 bases from V and 6 bases from J, leaving 21 bases between. CDR1 and CDR2 from the germline V gene are DFQATT and SNEGSKA (reference sequence). CDR3 sequence reads: CSARDHGAGQKINEQFF. CDR3 sequence (DNA): TGCAGTGCTAGAGACCACGGAGCGGGACAGAAAATCAATGAGCAGTTCTTC.

This clonotype was detected a few times. The CDR3 spells CSARPAREGVYGYTF. The CDR3 nucleotides read TGCAGTGCTAGGCCCGCCAGGGAGGGGGTCTATGGCTACACCTTC. The chain links TRBV20-1 to TRBJ1-2; a possible D gene is TRBD1 (6 bases). CDR1 is DFQATT, CDR2 SNEGSKA, per germline (reference sequence). There are 15 residues in the CDR3. V lost 3 bases to trimming and J lost 4 bases, with 18 bases between them.